This is a list of T cell receptor beta chains from one sample in a study of CD8+CD57+ T cells in acquired aplastic anemia. TCRdb re-called the reads with MiXCR, one entry per CDR3 protein. Among 150,000 to 200,000 distinct CDR3 sequences listed, about 50% were seen once. The sequencing sample was made of sorted CD4+, CD8+, or CD8+CD57+ T cells (not recorded which) from PBMCs. The receptor source for this set is a human donor with aplastic anemia. CDR3s leave out the opening cysteine and the closing phenylalanine or tryptophan. A clone size is listed for some rows: how often the clone was seen (once, few, many), or a class if it is expanded.

clone size: NA; J gene: TRBJ2-7; V gene: TRBV7-9; CDR3 protein: ASSFAEEQY
clone size: many; J gene: TRBJ2-7; V gene: TRBV4-2; CDR3 protein: ASSQYLAGVRSYEQY
clone size: NA; J gene: TRBJ1-1; V gene: TRBV25-1; CDR3 protein: ASSESMVTEAF
clone size: many; J gene: TRBJ2-7; V gene: TRBV9; CDR3 protein: ASSPRTRSSYEQY
clone size: many; J gene: TRBJ1-2; V gene: TRBV19; CDR3 protein: ASSMGRDANYGYT
clone size: NA; J gene: TRBJ2-1; V gene: TRBV29-1; CDR3 protein: GFGRLVRYNEQF
clone size: NA; J gene: TRBJ2-5; V gene: TRBV20-1; CDR3 protein: SARDQEQETQY
clone size: few; J gene: TRBJ2-7; V gene: TRBV3-1; CDR3 protein: ASSHPRGTYNLGEQY
clone size: NA; J gene: TRBJ2-7; V gene: TRBV5-4; CDR3 protein: ASSPPGGQRYEQY
clone size: NA; J gene: TRBJ1-5; V gene: TRBV19; CDR3 protein: ASSTGGDQPQH
clone size: NA; J gene: NA; V gene: TRBV9; CDR3 protein: ASSPSDEGGSYEQY
clone size: many; J gene: TRBJ2-7; V gene: TRBV19; CDR3 protein: ASSMALNYEQY
clone size: NA; J gene: TRBJ1-6; V gene: TRBV20-1; CDR3 protein: SARGGWGSSPLH
clone size: once; J gene: TRBJ1-1; V gene: TRBV9; CDR3 protein: ASSVNGRWDTEAF
clone size: NA; J gene: TRBJ2-2; V gene: TRBV19; CDR3 protein: ASRVVLPNTGELF
clone size: NA; J gene: TRBJ2-7; V gene: TRBV6-7; CDR3 protein: ASSYATPDPAYEQY
clone size: many; J gene: TRBJ2-3; V gene: TRBV7-2; CDR3 protein: ASSSLRGDTQY
clone size: NA; J gene: TRBJ1-2; V gene: TRBV18; CDR3 protein: ASSPRTNINYGYT
clone size: many; J gene: TRBJ2-1; V gene: TRBV2; CDR3 protein: ASSEAGGASYNEQF
clone size: many; J gene: TRBJ1-4; V gene: TRBV25-1; CDR3 protein: ASSDQAYHEKLF
clone size: many; J gene: TRBJ2-7; V gene: TRBV11-2; CDR3 protein: ASGKDNSYEQY
clone size: few; J gene: TRBJ2-5; V gene: TRBV19; CDR3 protein: ASSRRGSWETQY
clone size: many; J gene: TRBJ1-5; V gene: TRBV5-4; CDR3 protein: ASSIYNQPQH
clone size: few; J gene: TRBJ2-1; V gene: TRBV10-1; CDR3 protein: ASSEAGSDYNEQF
clone size: many; J gene: TRBJ2-1; V gene: TRBV12-3/TRBV12-4; CDR3 protein: ASSLGLAGVLEQF
clone size: NA; J gene: TRBJ2-6; V gene: TRBV2; CDR3 protein: ASGEARADYSGANVLT
clone size: NA; J gene: TRBJ2-7; V gene: TRBV7-9; CDR3 protein: ASSERLSYEQY
clone size: NA; J gene: TRBJ2-1; V gene: TRBV11-1; CDR3 protein: ASSFRPGTASYNEQF
clone size: many; J gene: TRBJ2-1; V gene: TRBV19; CDR3 protein: ASSRLVAYNEQF